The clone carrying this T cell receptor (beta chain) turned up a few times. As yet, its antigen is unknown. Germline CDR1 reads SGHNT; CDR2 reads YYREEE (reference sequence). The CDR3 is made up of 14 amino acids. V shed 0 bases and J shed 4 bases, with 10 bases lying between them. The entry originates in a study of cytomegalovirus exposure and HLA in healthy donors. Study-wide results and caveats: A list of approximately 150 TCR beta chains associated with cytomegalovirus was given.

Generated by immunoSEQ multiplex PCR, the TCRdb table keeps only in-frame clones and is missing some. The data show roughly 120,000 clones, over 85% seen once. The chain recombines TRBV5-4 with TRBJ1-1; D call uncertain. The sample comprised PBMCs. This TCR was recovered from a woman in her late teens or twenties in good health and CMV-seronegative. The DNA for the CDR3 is TGTGCCAGCAGCTTGGACGCGGCGAGCACTGAAGCTTTCTTT. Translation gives CASSLDAASTEAFF.